The clone carrying this T cell receptor beta chain was counted only a few times. V lost 9 bases and J 0 bases, leaving 12 bases between the germline ends. CDR1 is SNHLY and CDR2 is FYNNEI in the germline V gene. The CDR3 consists of 13 residues. Described time point: longitudinal time-point 1 (baseline). Using its own MiXCR run on the 5' RACE reads, TCRdb lists one record per CDR3 protein. The sample shows approximately 37,000 distinct CDR3 sequences, around 2.9% of them seen only once. This sample was taken from a study of neurological immune-mediated disorders. Sequencing was carried out using PBMCs. This receptor was obtained from a woman aged 55-69 years with multiple sclerosis. V usage is TRBV2 and J usage is TRBJ2-7; perhaps TRBD2 as D (5 bases). CDR3 sequence (DNA): TGTGCCAGTCGAGGGCAGGTCTCCTACGAGCAGTACTTC. Encoded protein: CASRGQVSYEQYF.